Listed below are T cell receptor beta chains from one sample, sequenced in a study of PD-L1 blockade in urothelial cancer. The protocol was immunoSEQ multiplex PCR, while the TCRdb copy is restricted to in-frame clones and leaves out a portion. The sample holds 70,000 or so clones, roughly 91% seen once. This material consisted of PBMCs, taken around atezolizumab (anti-PD-L1) treatment. These TCRs come from a man aged 55 to 70 with urothelial cancer. The CDR3 runs from the conserved cysteine through the conserved F or W. Fields, in order: V gene, CDR3 protein.

>TRBV5-1
CASSYSFLTSGGAYEQFF
>TRBV7-2
CASSSTYRGEPNNEQFF
>TRBV7-9
CASTWGDNEQFF
>TRBV7-9
CASSLVASGTDTQYF
>TRBV6-1
CASRMNEDRYGYTF
>TRBV20-1
CSASRDGYTF
>TRBV5-6
CASSNERGSNEQFF
>TRBV2
CASSPQGTGTEAFF
>TRBV19
CASSMARGNTGELFF
>TRBV9
CASSVGGGGSPGELFF
>TRBV19
CASSRQGSWGTEAFF
>TRBV14
CASRPTSGGYNEQFF
>TRBV5-1
CASSLGGRTGELFF
>TRBV27
CASSFRGSVEQYF
>TRBV5-6
CASSPVQERYGYTF
>TRBV10-3
CAITRDSQSYEQYF
>TRBV27
CASSPSSHEQYF
>TRBV19
CASSITGGNQPQHF
>TRBV11-1
CASSFKQGVTQYF
>TRBV4-3
CASSQALAGNYEQYF